The source of this T cell receptor (beta chain) is a study of tumor-infiltrating lymphocytes in primary liver carcinoma. V dropped 3 bases and J dropped 3 bases, with 14 bases sitting between them. The CDR3 contains 16 residues. In germline, CDR1 is SGHAT, CDR2 FQNNGV. The study co-extracted DNA and RNA from roughly 20-30 mg of unsorted bulk tissue. Primary liver carcinoma, confirmed by histopathology, was surgically resected. A constant-region primer served to make TCR beta cDNA from about 490 ng total RNA. Library construction for TCR beta comprised three nested multiplex PCR rounds performed with slightly modified ARM-PCR. In the first two PCR rounds, TRBV1-TRBV30 forward primers were paired with a C-beta reverse primer, and each round lasted roughly 9 cycles. A single record per CDR3 protein comes from TCRdb applying MiXCR to the multiplex PCR reads. This sample has approximately 92,000 distinct CDR3 sequences, with 55% to 75% found just once.

The genes are TRBV11-2 and TRBJ2-2, with a possible D match to TRBD1 (5 bases). Material: tumor-adjacent normal liver tissue. This TCR was sampled from a man aged 40-55 years with primary liver carcinoma and hepatitis B virus infection. The CDR3 sequence is CASSFLVVQDTGELFF. CDR3 in DNA: TGTGCCAGCAGCTTTCTAGTGGTACAGGACACCGGGGAGCTGTTTTTT.